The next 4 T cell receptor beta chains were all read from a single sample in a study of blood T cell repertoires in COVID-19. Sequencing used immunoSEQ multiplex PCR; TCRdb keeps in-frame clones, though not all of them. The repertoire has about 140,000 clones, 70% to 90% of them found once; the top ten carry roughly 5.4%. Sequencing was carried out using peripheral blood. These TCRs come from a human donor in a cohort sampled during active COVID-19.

CDR3 sequence (DNA): TGTGCCATCAGTGAGTCGAGTAGTCTAGCGTCGTTAGGTAATGAGCAGTTCTTC. Its translation: CAISESSSLASLGNEQFF. The chain uses TRBV10-3 and TRBJ2-1; TRBD2 is a possible D gene (6 bases). V was trimmed by 0 bases and J by 7 bases, leaving 22 bases between them. The germline V gene has CDR1 ENHRY and CDR2 SYGVKD. This CDR3 is 18 amino acids long.

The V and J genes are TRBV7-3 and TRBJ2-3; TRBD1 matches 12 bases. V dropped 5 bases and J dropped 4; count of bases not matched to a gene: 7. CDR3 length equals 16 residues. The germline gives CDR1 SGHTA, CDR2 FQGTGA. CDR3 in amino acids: CASSLVGTGGADTQYF. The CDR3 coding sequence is TGTGCCAGCAGCCTGGTAGGGACAGGGGGCGCAGATACGCAGTATTTT. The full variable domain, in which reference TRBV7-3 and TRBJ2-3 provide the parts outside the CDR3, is GAGVSQTPSNKVTEKGKYVELRCDPISGHTALYWYRQSLGQGPEFLIYFQGTGAADDSGLPNDRFFAVRPEGSVSTLKIQRTERGDSAVYLCASSLVGTGGADTQYFGPGTRLTVL.

The CDR3 spells CASSSTGVSYNSPLHF. CDR3 in DNA: TGTGCCAGCAGCTCTACAGGCGTCTCCTATAATTCACCCCTCCACTTT. The rearrangement links TRBV13 to TRBJ1-6; tentatively, D is TRBD1 (5 bases). Germline V gene sequence: CDR1 PRHDT, CDR2 FYEKMQ (reference sequence). V was trimmed by 4 bases and J by 0 bases, leaving 10 bases between them. The CDR3 runs 16 residues.

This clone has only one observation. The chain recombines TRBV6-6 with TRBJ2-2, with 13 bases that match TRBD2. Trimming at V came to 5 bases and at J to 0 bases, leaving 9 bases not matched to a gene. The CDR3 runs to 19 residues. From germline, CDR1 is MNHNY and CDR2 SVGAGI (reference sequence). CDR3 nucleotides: TGTGCCAGCAGTCTCGGGGGGACTAGCGGGAAGTCGAACACCGGGGAGCTGTTTTTT. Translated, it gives CASSLGGTSGKSNTGELFF.